The 5 T cell receptor beta chains in this list originate from one sample, sequenced in a study of blood T cell repertoires in COVID-19. Generated by immunoSEQ multiplex PCR, the TCRdb table keeps only in-frame clones and is missing some. The profile covers under 450,000 clones, with around nine tenths appearing a single time and around 1.5% taken by the ten largest. Sample: peripheral blood. These receptors were collected from a woman between 40 and 50 years old with COVID-19, enrolled during active disease.

This clone showed up just a few times. J is TRBJ1-2 and V is TRBV29-1; TRBD1 agrees at 8 bases. V lost 1 base and J lost 7; bases outside the gene matches: 8. The CDR3 runs 14 residues. Germline V gene sequence: CDR1 SQVTM, CDR2 ANQGSEA. The CDR3 nucleotides are TGCAGCGTTGAAGCAGCGGACAGGGAGTCTGGCTACACCTTC. Amino acids: CSVEAADRESGYTF.

The V and J genes are TRBV27 and TRBJ2-2; D is uncertain. V was cut by 3 bases and J by 6 bases, with 5 bases left in between. The CDR3 spans 12 residues. Looked up from germline, CDR1 is MNHEY and CDR2 is SMNVEV (reference sequence). CDR3 amino acids: CASSFFSGELFF. The CDR3 DNA sequence: TGTGCCAGCAGTTTTTTCTCCGGGGAGCTGTTTTTT.

In DNA form, the CDR3 reads TGTGCCAGCAGCGGGACCGGGACAGGGATCGAGCAGTACTTC. It is translated as CASSGTGTGIEQYF. This chain joins TRBV9 and TRBJ2-7; 9 bases map to TRBD1. Per the germline V gene, CDR1 is SGDLS and CDR2 is YYNGEE. The CDR3 extends over 14 amino acids. V dropped 3 bases and J dropped 6; count of bases not matched to a gene: 7.

This clone was recorded only once. The chain employs TRBV28 and TRBJ1-2; D is unclear. V was shortened by 10 bases and J by 2 bases, with 8 bases between the two germline ends. The CDR3 is 11 residues long. Germline assignment: CDR1 MDHEN and CDR2 SYDVKM. The CDR3 region has the DNA TGTGCCACCTTAGAAAACTATGGCTACACCTTC. This sequence encodes CATLENYGYTF.

The chain uses TRBV6-5 and TRBJ2-2; possible D gene TRBD1, 5 bases. Germline V gives CDR1 MNHEY, CDR2 SVGAGI. V was trimmed by 6 bases and J by 0 bases, leaving 11 bases between them. This CDR3 comprises 15 residues. This CDR3 is CASSWADTNTGELFF. As DNA, the CDR3 is TGTGCCAGCAGCTGGGCGGACACGAACACCGGGGAGCTGTTTTTT.